These 30 T cell receptor beta chains were all obtained from the same sample, sequenced in a study of PD-L1 blockade in urothelial cancer. Time point reported: pretreatment peripheral blood. The table came from immunoSEQ multiplex PCR; TCRdb's copy has only in-frame clones and leaves some out. Of about 49,000 clones in the sample, 60% to 85% were seen once. The sample in question was PBMCs, obtained around atezolizumab (anti-PD-L1) treatment. The receptors shown here come from a man in his 70s with urothelial cancer.

This chain connects TRBV20-1 to TRBJ2-7; D gene uncertain. The CDR3 has 11 residues. The germline CDR1 and CDR2 sequences are DFQATT and SNEGSKA (reference sequence). V lost 6 bases and J 3 bases, leaving 9 bases between the germline ends. The CDR3 sequence: CSAKTGYEQYF. The CDR3 coding sequence is TGCAGTGCCAAAACCGGCTACGAGCAGTACTTC.

The genes are TRBV2 and TRBJ1-1; TRBD1 might be the D (5 bases). CDR3 length: 14 amino acids. Germline V lookup: CDR1 SNHLY, CDR2 FYNNEI. The V end lost 0 bases, the J end lost 11 bases, and 16 bases lay between the germline ends. This CDR3 is CASSEALRGAGAFF. The CDR3 nucleotides are TGTGCCAGCAGTGAAGCGCTTCGAGGAGCAGGGGCTTTCTTT.

A note on this clone: An end of the junction differs from the germline gene, which may be a read error. The CDR3 is CASSFGTAYGHTF. DNA of the CDR3: TGCGCCAGCAGCTTCGGGACAGCTTATGGCCACACCTTC. The gene calls are TRBV5-1 and TRBJ1-2; 7 bases fit TRBD1. This CDR3 is 13 amino acids long. Germline lookup yields CDR1 SGHRS and CDR2 YFSETQ.

The CDR3 loop is CASSAGGSANYGYTF. In DNA form, the CDR3 reads TGCGCCAGCAGCGCGGGAGGGTCCGCTAACTATGGCTACACCTTC. The gene calls are TRBV5-1 and TRBJ1-2, with no clear D. Trimming pared 4 bases from V and 0 bases from J, leaving 13 bases between. CDR3 length: 15 residues. The germline V gene encodes CDR1 SGHRS and CDR2 YFSETQ.

The CDR3 loop reads CAAGGIRETQYF. Written as DNA, the CDR3 is TGTGCCGCGGGGGGCATTCGAGAGACCCAGTACTTC. The rearrangement joins TRBV28 to TRBJ2-5, with 8 bases aligning to TRBD2. The CDR3 loop spans 12 amino acids. The V gene's germline CDR1 is MDHEN and CDR2 SYDVKM. Germline trimming cut 11 bases from V and 4 bases from J; bases unmatched to any gene: 6.

The V gene is TRBV5-4, the J gene TRBJ2-1; TRBD2 matches at 7 bases. The CDR3 extends over 16 amino acids. Germline lookup yields CDR1 SGHNT and CDR2 YYREEE (reference sequence). J lost 3 bases, V lost 3 bases, and 9 bases had no gene match. CDR3: CASSSASGMNYNEQFF. DNA of the CDR3: TGTGCCAGCAGCTCGGCTAGCGGTATGAACTACAATGAGCAGTTCTTC.

Here the CDR3 DNA reads TGCGCCAGCAGCTTGGAGGGTCTCAGGACAGGCAGTGGAAATGAGCAGTTCTTC. Amino acid sequence: CASSLEGLRTGSGNEQFF. The V and J genes are TRBV5-1 and TRBJ2-1, with 7 bases identical to TRBD1. Looked up from germline, CDR1 is SGHRS and CDR2 is YFSETQ. With V trimmed by 0 bases and J by 7 bases, 16 bases remained unmatched. This CDR3 comprises 18 residues.

V and J are TRBV6-5 and TRBJ1-3; D remains unclear. The CDR3 is 15 amino acids. Germline V gene sequence: CDR1 MNHEY, CDR2 SVGAGI. V lost 0 bases, J lost 4 bases, and 10 bases lay in between. The CDR3: CASSYSNLGGNTIYF. The CDR3 DNA reads TGTGCCAGCAGTTACTCGAATCTCGGGGGAAACACCATATATTTT.

This clone came up once. The chain has TRBV5-8 and TRBJ2-5; 10 nucleotides align to TRBD1. V shed 4 bases, J shed 3 bases, and the junction held 9 bases outside the gene matches. CDR1 and CDR2 (germline): SGHTS, YDEGEE. This CDR3 comprises 16 residues. CDR3 DNA sequence: TGTGCCAGCAGCCCTGGTGGAGGGACAGGGGAAGAGACCCAGTACTTC. This codes for CASSPGGGTGEETQYF.

The chain joins TRBV10-3 to TRBJ2-7; TRBD2 matches at 13 bases. Germline CDR1 and CDR2: ENHRY and SYGVKD. The trim removed 3 bases at V and 6 bases at J, leaving 14 bases unmatched. The CDR3 consists of 18 residues. The CDR3 region has the DNA TGTGCCATCAGTGAAGCGGGAACTAGCGGGAGGGCCACGGTCGAGCAGTACTTC. Translated, it gives CAISEAGTSGRATVEQYF.

The rearrangement uses TRBV5-1 and TRBJ2-6; 8 bases are shared with TRBD1. Trimming removed 0 bases from V and 4 bases from J; junction bases left unmatched: 3. CDR3 length: 16 amino acids. Germline lookup yields CDR1 SGHRS and CDR2 YFSETQ. As DNA, the CDR3 is TGCGCCAGCAGCTTGGTGCAGGGGGCCGGGGCCAACGTCCTGACTTTC. Translation gives CASSLVQGAGANVLTF.

The J gene is TRBJ2-7, the V gene TRBV5-1; TRBD1 matches at 8 bases. Trimming removed 2 bases from V and 1 base from J; junction bases left unmatched: 5. Germline CDR1 and CDR2: SGHRS and YFSETQ. The CDR3 contains 15 residues. The CDR3 bases are TGCGCCAGCAGCTTTCGACAGGGGATGTCCTACGAGCAGTACTTC. It is translated as CASSFRQGMSYEQYF. Filled out from reference TRBV5-1 and TRBJ2-7, the complete variable domain reads KAGVTQTPRYLIKTRGQQVTLSCSPISGHRSVSWYQQTPGQGLQFLFEYFSETQRNKGNFPGRFSGRQFSNSRSEMNVSTLELGDSALYLCASSFRQGMSYEQYFGPGTRLTVT.

The chain is built from TRBV5-6 and TRBJ2-2; 8 nucleotides match TRBD2. The CDR3 has 16 amino acids. V lost 4 bases and J lost 4; bases outside the gene matches: 9. The germline V gene encodes CDR1 SGHDT and CDR2 YYEEEE. The CDR3 DNA reads as TGTGCCAGCAGCGGTCTTGCGGGAGGAATCACCGGGGAGCTGTTTTTT. It is translated as CASSGLAGGITGELFF.

This clone has a single count. The chain combines TRBV19 with TRBJ2-1; the D gene is possibly TRBD2 (6 bases). In germline, CDR1 is LNHDA, CDR2 SQIVND (reference sequence). The CDR3 sequence is 15 residues long. Trimming removed 3 bases from V and 3 bases from J, with 12 bases in between. The CDR3 region has the DNA TGTGCCAGTAGTATCGGAGGGAGCCTCTACAATGAGCAGTTCTTC. It translates to CASSIGGSLYNEQFF.

The chain is built from TRBV10-1 and TRBJ2-2; TRBD2 matches 8 bases. CDR1 is WNHNN and CDR2 is SYGVQD in the germline V gene (reference sequence). The CDR3 has 15 residues. Trimming took 0 bases from V and 7 from J; bases not matched to a gene: 4. The CDR3 loop is CASSESGRAVGELFF. The CDR3 coding sequence is TGCGCCAGCAGTGAGTCCGGGAGGGCCGTCGGGGAGCTGTTTTTT.

The J gene is TRBJ2-2, the V gene TRBV9; no clear D gene. Deletions cut 0 bases from V and 4 bases from J, with 7 bases between. The CDR3 is 14 residues long. In germline, CDR1 is SGDLS, CDR2 YYNGEE. The CDR3 sequence is CASSVEFGTGELFF. The CDR3 DNA follows: TGTGCCAGCAGCGTAGAGTTCGGCACCGGGGAGCTGTTTTTT.

The rearrangement links TRBV5-1 to TRBJ2-2, with 11 positions matching TRBD2. This CDR3 has 16 amino acids. The trim removed 1 base at V and 7 bases at J, leaving 6 bases unmatched. Germline values: CDR1 SGHRS, CDR2 YFSETQ. In nucleotides, the CDR3 is TGCGCCAGCAGCTTGTTGACTAGCGGGAAAGTCGGGGAGCTGTTTTTT. Its protein is CASSLLTSGKVGELFF.

This clone appeared many times. The V gene is TRBV5-8, the J gene TRBJ2-1; TRBD1 agrees at 8 bases. This CDR3 spans 16 amino acids. The germline V gene has CDR1 SGHTS and CDR2 YDEGEE. J lost 5 bases, V lost 4 bases, and 11 bases had no gene match. The CDR3 protein is CASSQRTGGPHNEQFF. In DNA, the CDR3 is TGTGCCAGCAGCCAGCGAACAGGGGGACCCCACAATGAGCAGTTCTTC.

DNA for the CDR3: TGTGCCAGCAGTCCAAACAATCGTTACAGGGGACTAGGACCGTACAATGAGCAGTTCTTC. It encodes CASSPNNRYRGLGPYNEQFF. This chain joins TRBV28 and TRBJ2-1; tentatively, D is TRBD2 (8 bases). Looked up from germline, CDR1 is MDHEN and CDR2 is SYDVKM. Trimming removed 5 bases at V and 4 bases at J, with 30 bases between. This CDR3 spans 20 amino acids.

This clone was seen just once. This chain links TRBV13 with TRBJ2-7; 7 nucleotides agree with TRBD2. The CDR3 is 14 residues long. Per germline, CDR1 PRHDT and CDR2 FYEKMQ (reference sequence). The V and J ends lost 6 bases and 5 bases, in that order; junction bases with no gene match: 10. The CDR3 nucleotides read TGTGCCAGCAGTCCAACCTGGGGAGGGAACGAGCAGTACTTC. This translates into CASSPTWGGNEQYF. The whole variable domain, remainder taken from reference TRBV13 and TRBJ2-7, is AAGVIQSPRHLIKEKRETATLKCYPIPRHDTVYWYQQGPGQDPQFLISFYEKMQSDKGSIPDRFSAQQFSDYHSELNMSSLELGDSALYFCASSPTWGGNEQYFGPGTRLTVT.

The gene calls are TRBV6-1 and TRBJ2-3; the D gene is possibly TRBD2 (6 bases). Trimming left V 4 bases short and J 0 bases short, with 11 bases between. The germline gives CDR1 MNHNS, CDR2 SASEGT. There are 15 residues in the CDR3. The CDR3, as DNA: TGTGCCAGCAGTGCCTTAGCGGCCAGCACAGATACGCAGTATTTT. Translating gives CASSALAASTDTQYF.

The chain carries TRBV28 and TRBJ2-2, with D possibly matching TRBD1 (6 bases). Between the trimmed V and J ends, which lost 5 bases and 0 bases, there was a span of 10 bases. CDR1 is MDHEN and CDR2 is SYDVKM in the germline V gene. This CDR3 is built from 15 residues. The CDR3 spells CASSRDTSNTGELFF. CDR3 DNA: TGTGCCAGCAGTCGGGACACTTCGAACACCGGGGAGCTGTTTTTT.

The rearrangement links TRBV11-2 to TRBJ2-7; D may be TRBD1 (6 bases). In germline, CDR1 is SGHAT, CDR2 FQNNGV. Trimming removed 1 base at V and 7 bases at J, with 20 bases between. The CDR3 runs to 16 residues. For the CDR3, the DNA is TGTGCCAGCAGCTTAGGACCGGGACACAGAAAGGGAGAGCAGTACTTC. Translated, it gives CASSLGPGHRKGEQYF. The full variable domain, completed using reference TRBV11-2 and TRBJ2-7, is EAGVAQSPRYKIIEKRQSVAFWCNPISGHATLYWYQQILGQGPKLLIQFQNNGVVDDSQLPKDRFSAERLKGVDSTLKIQPAKLEDSAVYLCASSLGPGHRKGEQYFGPGTRLTVT.

The gene calls are TRBV28 and TRBJ2-3; 10 positions agree with TRBD2. The V gene's germline CDR1 is MDHEN and CDR2 SYDVKM. The length of the CDR3 is 14 residues. V shed 5 bases, J shed 4 bases, and the junction held 3 bases outside the gene matches. CDR3 nucleotide sequence: TGTGCCAGCAGTGCGCTAGCGGGAGCAGATACGCAGTATTTT. It encodes CASSALAGADTQYF.

The rearrangement joins TRBV19 to TRBJ1-4; D is ambiguous. This CDR3 contains 12 residues. CDR1 and CDR2 (germline): LNHDA, SQIVND (reference sequence). The V end lost 3 bases, the J end lost 8 bases, and 7 bases lay between the germline ends. The CDR3 region is CASSIRTEKLFF. The DNA for the CDR3 is TGTGCCAGTAGTATCCGTACAGAAAAACTGTTTTTT.

This clone was found many times. The CDR3 sequence: CASSPAGELFF. CDR3 bases: TGTGCCAGTAGTCCGGCCGGGGAGCTGTTTTTT. The chain is built from TRBV19 and TRBJ2-2; D is unclear. The germline V gene encodes CDR1 LNHDA and CDR2 SQIVND (reference sequence). V was shortened by 5 bases and J by 6 bases, with 4 bases between the two germline ends. CDR3 length equals 11 residues. The full variable domain, its missing parts supplied by reference TRBV19 and TRBJ2-2, is DGGITQSPKYLFRKEGQNVTLSCEQNLNHDAMYWYRQDPGQGLRLIYYSQIVNDFQKGDIAEGYSVSREKKESFPLTVTSAQKNPTAFYLCASSPAGELFFGEGSRLTVL.

The J gene is TRBJ1-2, the V gene TRBV2; D call uncertain. The CDR3 contains 13 residues. V lost 4 bases and J 4 bases, leaving 10 bases between the germline ends. From germline, CDR1 is SNHLY and CDR2 FYNNEI. CDR3 DNA: TGTGCCAGCAGTGTCCTTTCCAGCTATGGCTACACCTTC. This codes for CASSVLSSYGYTF.

The chain combines TRBV27 with TRBJ2-1; 9 positions agree with TRBD1. CDR1 and CDR2 (germline): MNHEY, SMNVEV (reference sequence). CDR3 length: 19 amino acids. V was clipped by 0 bases and J by 2 bases; unmatched bases: 11. The CDR3 protein is CASSLSRHEQGAPYNEQFF. In DNA form, the CDR3 reads TGTGCCAGCAGTTTATCGCGACACGAACAGGGGGCGCCCTACAATGAGCAGTTCTTC.

The J gene is TRBJ2-7, the V gene TRBV7-9, with unresolved D. The CDR3 extends over 13 amino acids. Germline V lookup: CDR1 SEHNR, CDR2 FQNEAQ (reference sequence). V lost 5 bases and J 3 bases, leaving 11 bases between the germline ends. The CDR3 sequence is CASSPYRSYEQYF. The CDR3 region has the DNA TGTGCCAGCAGCCCATATCGGAGCTACGAGCAGTACTTC.

V is TRBV5-8 and J is TRBJ2-5; 9 bases agree with TRBD2. The CDR3 has 16 amino acids. Per the germline V gene, CDR1 is SGHTS and CDR2 is YDEGEE. The J segment lost 0 bases and the V segment lost 0 bases, leaving 3 bases of the junction unmatched. In DNA form, the CDR3 reads TGTGCCAGCAGCTTGGAAATAGCGGGAGACCAAGAGACCCAGTACTTC. Translating it yields CASSLEIAGDQETQYF.